Listed below are T cell receptor beta chains from one sample, sequenced in a study of blood T cell repertoires in COVID-19. Some clones are missing from TCRdb's copy, which holds only in-frame ones; the method was immunoSEQ multiplex PCR. The data show some 99,000 clones, 75% to 85% seen once. The sequencing input was peripheral blood. All receptors derive from a man between 65 and 80 years old with acute or convalescent COVID-19. The CDR3 runs from the conserved cysteine through the conserved F or W. Fields, in order: J gene, clone size, V gene, D gene, CDR3 protein, CDR3 DNA. D genes are given only for firm matches. The size of a clone is reported for some rows only, either as once, few or many, or as a class for expanded clones.

j_gene: TRBJ1-1; abundance: few; v_gene: TRBV27; d_gene: TRBD1; CDR3aa: CASSSQTGGWTEAFF; CDR3nt: TGTGCCAGCAGTTCCCAGACAGGGGGATGGACTGAAGCTTTCTTT
j_gene: TRBJ1-2; abundance: once; v_gene: TRBV24-1; d_gene: -; CDR3aa: CATSDPNGYTF; CDR3nt: TGTGCCACCAGTGACCCCAATGGCTACACCTTC
j_gene: TRBJ2-3; abundance: -; v_gene: TRBV2; d_gene: TRBD2; CDR3aa: CASSEEGGRAADTQYF; CDR3nt: TGTGCCAGCAGTGAAGAGGGCGGGAGAGCGGCAGATACGCAGTATTTT
j_gene: TRBJ2-3; abundance: -; v_gene: TRBV7-2; d_gene: -; CDR3aa: CASSSEVGGFASTDTQYF; CDR3nt: TGTGCCAGCAGCTCAGAGGTTGGCGGGTTCGCTAGCACAGATACGCAGTATTTT
j_gene: TRBJ2-3; abundance: -; v_gene: TRBV10-3; d_gene: TRBD2; CDR3aa: CAISAAGVADTQYF; CDR3nt: TGTGCCATCAGCGCAGCGGGAGTGGCAGATACGCAGTATTTT
j_gene: TRBJ2-2; abundance: many; v_gene: TRBV24-1; d_gene: TRBD1; CDR3aa: CATSDSGTGVTGELFF; CDR3nt: TGTGCCACCAGTGATTCCGGGACAGGGGTCACCGGGGAGCTGTTTTTT
j_gene: TRBJ2-5; abundance: few; v_gene: TRBV27; d_gene: -; CDR3aa: CASSSGLSNQETQYF; CDR3nt: TGTGCCAGCAGTTCGGGGTTGTCTAACCAAGAGACCCAGTACTTC
j_gene: TRBJ2-7; abundance: -; v_gene: TRBV2; d_gene: -; CDR3aa: CASSAPRVAQYF; CDR3nt: TGTGCCAGCAGTGCCCCGAGGGTCGCGCAGTACTTC
j_gene: TRBJ1-1; abundance: -; v_gene: TRBV5-4; d_gene: -; CDR3aa: CASALGTPLGGTEAFF; CDR3nt: TGTGCCAGCGCTCTCGGGACTCCACTGGGCGGGACTGAAGCTTTCTTT
j_gene: TRBJ2-7; abundance: many; v_gene: TRBV6-2/TRBV6-3; d_gene: -; CDR3aa: CASSYSQNYEQYF; CDR3nt: TGTGCCAGCAGTTACTCGCAGAACTACGAGCAGTACTTC
j_gene: TRBJ1-5; abundance: once; v_gene: TRBV4-1; d_gene: -; CDR3aa: CASSLDQGFGNQPQHF; CDR3nt: TGCGCCAGCAGCCTAGACCAGGGATTCGGCAATCAGCCCCAGCATTTT
j_gene: TRBJ1-2; abundance: -; v_gene: TRBV6-5; d_gene: TRBD1; CDR3aa: CASSSGQGNYGYTF; CDR3nt: TGTGCCAGCAGCTCTGGACAGGGGAACTATGGCTACACCTTC
j_gene: TRBJ1-4; abundance: -; v_gene: TRBV18; d_gene: -; CDR3aa: CASSEGAANEKLFF; CDR3nt: TGTGCCAGCTCAGAGGGTGCAGCTAATGAAAAACTGTTTTTT
j_gene: TRBJ2-1; abundance: once; v_gene: TRBV15; d_gene: TRBD2; CDR3aa: CATSRVGRETEQFF; CDR3nt: TGTGCCACCAGCAGAGTGGGGCGGGAGACTGAGCAGTTCTTC
j_gene: TRBJ2-7; abundance: -; v_gene: TRBV6-1; d_gene: TRBD1; CDR3aa: CASSEGVTGVEQYF; CDR3nt: TGTGCCAGCAGTGAAGGCGTCACAGGGGTCGAGCAGTACTTC
j_gene: TRBJ1-5; abundance: -; v_gene: TRBV4-1; d_gene: -; CDR3aa: CASSQDRVYRAGQPQHF; CDR3nt: TGCGCCAGCAGCCAAGATAGGGTTTACAGGGCGGGTCAGCCCCAGCATTTT
j_gene: TRBJ2-3; abundance: -; v_gene: TRBV19; d_gene: TRBD2; CDR3aa: CASSKGLAASTDTQYF; CDR3nt: TGTGCCAGTAGTAAGGGACTAGCAGCTTCCACAGATACGCAGTATTTT
j_gene: TRBJ2-1; abundance: -; v_gene: TRBV6-2/TRBV6-3; d_gene: TRBD1; CDR3aa: CASSYPLTGESSYNEQFF; CDR3nt: TGTGCCAGCAGTTACCCGCTGACAGGGGAGAGTTCCTACAATGAGCAGTTCTTC
j_gene: TRBJ1-2; abundance: once; v_gene: TRBV6-1; d_gene: TRBD1; CDR3aa: CASSERGGQGHGYTF; CDR3nt: TGTGCCAGCAGTGAACGGGGGGGACAGGGACATGGCTACACCTTC
j_gene: TRBJ2-1; abundance: -; v_gene: TRBV7-3; d_gene: TRBD2; CDR3aa: CATWGGLAGKFWEQFF; CDR3nt: TGTGCCACCTGGGGGGGACTAGCGGGAAAATTCTGGGAGCAGTTCTTC
j_gene: TRBJ2-3; abundance: -; v_gene: TRBV29-1; d_gene: -; CDR3aa: CSVRGESTDTQYF; CDR3nt: TGCAGCGTCAGGGGGGAAAGCACAGATACGCAGTATTTT
j_gene: TRBJ2-1; abundance: -; v_gene: TRBV9; d_gene: TRBD2; CDR3aa: CASSAGSGRSYNEQFF; CDR3nt: TGTGCCAGCAGCGCTGGCAGCGGGAGGTCCTACAATGAGCAGTTCTTC
j_gene: TRBJ1-5; abundance: -; v_gene: TRBV15; d_gene: TRBD1; CDR3aa: CATSRGGTGVLEPQHF; CDR3nt: TGTGCCACCAGCAGAGGAGGGACAGGGGTTCTGGAGCCCCAGCATTTT
j_gene: TRBJ2-1; abundance: -; v_gene: TRBV7-9; d_gene: -; CDR3aa: CASSPNNPHWFF; CDR3nt: TGTGCCAGCAGCCCCAACAATCCCCATTGGTTCTTC
j_gene: TRBJ2-3; abundance: -; v_gene: TRBV7-2; d_gene: -; CDR3aa: CASSPRWRGTDTQYF; CDR3nt: TGTGCCAGCAGCCCTAGATGGAGGGGCACAGATACGCAGTATTTT
j_gene: TRBJ1-4; abundance: -; v_gene: TRBV27; d_gene: -; CDR3aa: CASSLNIGGAEKLFF; CDR3nt: TGTGCCAGCAGTTTAAACATAGGGGGTGCTGAAAAACTGTTTTTT
j_gene: TRBJ2-5; abundance: -; v_gene: TRBV6-6; d_gene: -; CDR3aa: CASSYPQGGLGETQYF; CDR3nt: TGTGCCAGCAGTTACCCTCAGGGTGGGTTAGGGGAGACCCAGTACTTC
j_gene: TRBJ2-5; abundance: -; v_gene: TRBV5-1; d_gene: TRBD1; CDR3aa: CASSLGTGGLETQYF; CDR3nt: TGCGCCAGCAGCTTGGGGACAGGGGGATTGGAGACCCAGTACTTC
j_gene: TRBJ2-2; abundance: -; v_gene: TRBV5-1; d_gene: TRBD1; CDR3aa: CASSQGAYTGELFF; CDR3nt: TGCGCCAGCAGCCAGGGGGCTTACACCGGGGAGCTGTTTTTT
j_gene: TRBJ2-7; abundance: -; v_gene: TRBV7-2; d_gene: -; CDR3aa: CASSPIPGSSYEQYF; CDR3nt: TGTGCCAGCAGCCCCATCCCAGGAAGCTCCTACGAGCAGTACTTC
j_gene: TRBJ1-5; abundance: -; v_gene: TRBV28; d_gene: TRBD1; CDR3aa: CASSPRGQGINQPQHF; CDR3nt: TGTGCCAGCAGTCCTAGGGGACAGGGGATCAATCAGCCCCAGCATTTT